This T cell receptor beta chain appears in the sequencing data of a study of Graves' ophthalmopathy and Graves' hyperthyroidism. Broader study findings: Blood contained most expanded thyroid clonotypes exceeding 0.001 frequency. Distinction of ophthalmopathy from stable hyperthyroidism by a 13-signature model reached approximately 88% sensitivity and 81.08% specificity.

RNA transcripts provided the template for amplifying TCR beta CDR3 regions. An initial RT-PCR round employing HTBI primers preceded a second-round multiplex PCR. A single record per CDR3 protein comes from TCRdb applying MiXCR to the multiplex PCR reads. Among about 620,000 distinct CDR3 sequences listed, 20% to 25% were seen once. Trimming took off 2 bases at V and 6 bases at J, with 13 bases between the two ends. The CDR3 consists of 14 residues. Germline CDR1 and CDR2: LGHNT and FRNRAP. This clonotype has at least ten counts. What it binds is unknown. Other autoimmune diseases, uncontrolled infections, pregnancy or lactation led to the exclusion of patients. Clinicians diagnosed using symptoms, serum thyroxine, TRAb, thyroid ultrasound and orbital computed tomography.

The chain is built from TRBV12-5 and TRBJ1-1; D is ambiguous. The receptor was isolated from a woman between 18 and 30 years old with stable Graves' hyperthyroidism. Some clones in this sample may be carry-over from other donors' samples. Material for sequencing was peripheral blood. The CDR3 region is CASGLFGEDAEAFF. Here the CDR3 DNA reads TGTGCTAGTGGTTTGTTTGGAGAGGACGCTGAAGCTTTCTTT.